This T cell receptor beta chain was observed in a study of T cell responses to AZD1222 COVID-19 vaccine. Notes on the study in general: Donors skewed white British and female; clonal diversity was possibly underestimated. The peak T cell response came first, and repertoires were sampled only after it. Increased Spike-specific TCR breadth and depth were observed after two AZD1222 doses.

Of note for this clone: What it binds is unknown.

J gave up 2 bases and V 5 bases, and 9 bases lay outside the gene matches. The CDR3 sequence is 15 residues long. CDR1 and CDR2 (germline): MNHEY, SMNVEV (reference sequence). Using immunoSEQ multiplex PCR, the repertoire was profiled, and TCRdb retains in-frame clones only, with some absent. The profile shows some 130,000 clones, approximately 85% of them singletons. V is TRBV27 and J is TRBJ2-7; 7 bases are a match to TRBD1. The origin of this receptor is an adult in good health. This specimen consisted of peripheral blood, obtained on day 0 of AZD1222 vaccination. In DNA form, the CDR3 reads TGTGCCAGCAGTCCTACCCGGGACAGTACCTACGAGCAGTACTTC. It specifies CASSPTRDSTYEQYF.